Listed below are T cell receptor beta chains from one sample, sequenced in a study of blood T cell repertoires in COVID-19. Only in-frame clones appear in the TCRdb table, and some are missing; sequencing was by immunoSEQ multiplex PCR. The repertoire consists of tens of thousands of clones, with approximately 79% occurring once and the leading ten covering roughly 20%. Sequenced sample: peripheral blood. All receptors derive from a woman aged 80 or over with active or convalescent COVID-19. Each CDR3 is given with its conserved first and last residue. The D gene is left open where the match is weak. Rows give clone size only sometimes, using once, few, many, or a class for an expanded clone.

>NA|TRBV6-5|NA|TRBJ1-1
TGTGCCAGCAGGGCCGAGGGAACGGGGAACACTGAAGCTTTCTTT
CASRAEGTGNTEAFF
>NA|TRBV4-1|TRBD1|TRBJ1-1
TGCGCCAGCAGCCAAGATCAGGCAGGGGGGACTGAAGCTTTCTTT
CASSQDQAGGTEAFF
>NA|TRBV7-3|NA|TRBJ2-1
TGTGCCAGCAGCCCGATGACTAGCTACAATGAGCAGTTCTTC
CASSPMTSYNEQFF
>NA|TRBV7-8|TRBD2|TRBJ2-2
TGTGCCAGCAACGGCGGGAGGAGGGCGAACACCGGGGAGCTGTTTTTT
CASNGGRRANTGELFF
>NA|TRBV19|NA|TRBJ2-1
TGTGCCAGTAGTACCGACAGTTACAATGAGCAGTTCTTC
CASSTDSYNEQFF
>few|TRBV27|NA|TRBJ1-2
TGTGCCAGCAGTCCCCAGGGAAACTATGGCTACACCTTC
CASSPQGNYGYTF
>NA|TRBV7-2|NA|TRBJ1-1
TGTGCCAGCAGCTTATTGACAGCGCACACTGAAGCTTTCTTT
CASSLLTAHTEAFF
>NA|TRBV30|NA|TRBJ1-6
TGTGCCTGGGGCTCCACCGATAATTCACCCCTCCACTTT
CAWGSTDNSPLHF
>NA|TRBV5-6|NA|TRBJ2-7
TGTGCCAGCAGCTTGGCGCCAGGGGTCTCCTACGAGCAGTACTTC
CASSLAPGVSYEQYF
>few|TRBV5-5|NA|TRBJ2-1
TGTGCCAGCAGCTTGGGAAGCGGGTCTAGGAATGAGCAGTTCTTC
CASSLGSGSRNEQFF
>few|TRBV5-1|NA|TRBJ2-5
TGCGCCAGCAGCCTAGGTCACCTAGCGAGTCAAGAGACCCAGTACTTC
CASSLGHLASQETQYF
>NA|TRBV27|TRBD1|TRBJ1-4
TGTGCCAGCAGTTCCCGGGACAGGGGTATTGAAAAACTGTTTTTT
CASSSRDRGIEKLFF
>NA|TRBV6-6|NA|TRBJ1-2
TGTGCCAGCAGTTCCCAGGTGGTGCGGGTCTATGGCTACACCTTC
CASSSQVVRVYGYTF
>NA|TRBV5-6|NA|TRBJ1-4
TGTGCCAGCAGCATAGACCGGGTAGAGCGACTGTTTTTT
CASSIDRVERLFF
>once|TRBV20-1|TRBD2|TRBJ2-5
TGCAGTGCTAGTGGGGCTAGCGGGGTACAAGAGACCCAGTACTTC
CSASGASGVQETQYF
>NA|TRBV5-4|TRBD2|TRBJ2-3
TGTGCCAGCAGCCCGAGACTAGCGGGGGGGGGCACAGATACGCAGTATTTT
CASSPRLAGGGTDTQYF
>NA|TRBV19|TRBD2|TRBJ2-5
TGTGCCAGTAGTGCCAGGACTAGCGGGGGCCAAGAGACCCAGTACTTC
CASSARTSGGQETQYF
>once|TRBV5-1|NA|TRBJ2-2
TGCGCCAGCAGCACCCGCGACCCCGCCGGGACAAGTTATAGCGGGGAGCTGTTTTTT
CASSTRDPAGTSYSGELFF
>NA|TRBV19|TRBD1|TRBJ1-5
TGTGCCAGTTCCGGGACAGGGGACCAGCCCCAGCATTTT
CASSGTGDQPQHF
>NA|TRBV18|NA|TRBJ2-5
TGTGCCAGCTCACCAAGGAGAGAAGAGACCCAGTACTTC
CASSPRREETQYF
>NA|TRBV11-2|NA|TRBJ2-3
TGTGCCAGCAGCACCACTTCCGGGTTCGGGGGTATCACAGATACGCAGTATTTT
CASSTTSGFGGITDTQYF
>NA|TRBV3-1/TRBV3-2|TRBD2|TRBJ2-1
TGTGCCAGCAGCCAAGGGCAGCGGGGGGCCTGGAATGAGCAGTTCTTC
CASSQGQRGAWNEQFF
>NA|TRBV12-3/TRBV12-4|NA|TRBJ1-1
TGTGCCAGCAGGGTACAACTGAACACTGAAGCTTTCTTT
CASRVQLNTEAFF
>once|TRBV7-2|NA|TRBJ1-3
TGTGCCAGCAGCGCTTACCGGGACATCTCTGGAAACACCATATATTTT
CASSAYRDISGNTIYF
>NA|TRBV30|NA|TRBJ1-2
TGTGCCTGGAGTGTGGCAGGGATGGCCTATGGCTACACCTTC
CAWSVAGMAYGYTF
>NA|TRBV4-1|NA|TRBJ2-5
TGCGCCAGCAGCCCCCCAGGGCGCGTGGAGACCCAGTACTTC
CASSPPGRVETQYF
>NA|TRBV4-2|TRBD1|TRBJ1-1
TGTGCCAGCAGCCAACCGGGACAGGGAGTTTACACTGAAGCTTTCTTT
CASSQPGQGVYTEAFF
>NA|TRBV6-5|NA|TRBJ1-6
TGTGCCAGCAGTTTTGGTACTCATAATTCACCCCTCCACTTT
CASSFGTHNSPLHF
>once|TRBV14|NA|TRBJ2-2
TGTGCCAGCAGCCAAGTTAGGAACACCGGGGAGCTGTTTTTT
CASSQVRNTGELFF
>NA|TRBV25-1|TRBD2|TRBJ2-1
TGTGCCAGCAGTGATTCGCTAGCGGGTTACAATGAGCAGTTCTTC
CASSDSLAGYNEQFF
>once|TRBV5-1|NA|TRBJ1-4
TGCGCCAGCAGCTTGGACGGGGGATCTAATGAAAAACTGTTTTTT
CASSLDGGSNEKLFF
>NA|TRBV6-8|TRBD1|TRBJ2-7
TGTGCCAGCAGTTACTGTTGGACAGGGTCAGGGAACGAGCAGTACTTC
CASSYCWTGSGNEQYF
>NA|TRBV6-1|NA|TRBJ1-1
TGTGCCAGCAGTGAAGCTCACAGGATGAACACTGAAGCTTTCTTT
CASSEAHRMNTEAFF
>NA|TRBV12-5|NA|TRBJ1-6
TGTGCTAGTGGTTTGGGAGTATCCGGGTCACCCCTCCACTTT
CASGLGVSGSPLHF
>NA|TRBV30|NA|TRBJ2-7
TGTGCCTGGACCCCCCTGACAGGCTCAAGCTCCTACGAGCAGTACTTC
CAWTPLTGSSSYEQYF
>NA|TRBV23-1|TRBD1|TRBJ1-2
TGCGCCAGCAGTCTGGCTGACAGGGGGGACTATGGCTACACCTTC
CASSLADRGDYGYTF
>NA|TRBV7-9|NA|TRBJ1-6
TGTGCCAGCAGGGTGGAGAATTCACCCCTCCACTTT
CASRVENSPLHF
>once|TRBV29-1|NA|TRBJ2-3
TGCAGCGTTGGATCGAGGCACACAGATACGCAGTATTTT
CSVGSRHTDTQYF
>NA|TRBV19|TRBD1|TRBJ1-2
TGTGCCACCTCAGACAGGGGCTATGGCTACACCTTC
CATSDRGYGYTF
>NA|TRBV19|TRBD1|TRBJ1-6
TGTGCCAGTAGCCGCCGGGACAGAGATAATTCACCCCTCCACTTT
CASSRRDRDNSPLHF
>NA|TRBV27|TRBD1|TRBJ2-6
TGTGCCAGCAGTCCAAGGGACAGACCCTCTGGGGCCAACGTCCTGACTTTC
CASSPRDRPSGANVLTF
>NA|TRBV5-1|TRBD1|TRBJ1-5
TGCGCCAGCAGCTTGCAGGGGGCGGAGGGTCAGCCCCAGCATTTT
CASSLQGAEGQPQHF
>NA|TRBV5-6|TRBD1|TRBJ2-3
TGTGCCAGCAGCTTGATGGGACAGGGGATAAATACGCAGTATTTT
CASSLMGQGINTQYF
>NA|TRBV6-6|TRBD1|TRBJ1-5
TGTGCCAGCAGCTTGGACCAGGGGGCTGGTCAGCCCCAGCATTTT
CASSLDQGAGQPQHF
>NA|TRBV5-1|TRBD2|TRBJ2-7
TGCGCCAGCAGCTCGGGACTAGCGGGGGGATTCCAGTACTTC
CASSSGLAGGFQYF
>NA|TRBV6-2/TRBV6-3|TRBD2|TRBJ2-5
TGTGCCAGCAGTCCGTTTAGCGGGGGGGCTCCCCAGTACTTC
CASSPFSGGAPQYF
>few|TRBV11-1|NA|TRBJ2-2
TGTGCCAGCAGCCCCCGGGTCGTCACCGGGGAGCTGTTTTTT
CASSPRVVTGELFF
>once|TRBV10-3|TRBD1|TRBJ1-4
TGTGCCATCAGAGACAGGGATGGTGAAAAACTGTTTTTT
CAIRDRDGEKLFF
>NA|TRBV7-8|TRBD1|TRBJ1-4
TGTGCCAGCAGCCCCGAGGGGCCCACAGGGGGGATTAATGAAAAACTGTTTTTT
CASSPEGPTGGINEKLFF
>once|TRBV23-1|NA|TRBJ1-1
TGCGCCAGCAGTCCTCCGCTCGGCAGGGTTGGAGCTTTCTTT
CASSPPLGRVGAFF
>NA|TRBV9|TRBD2|TRBJ2-1
TGTGCCAGCAGCCCGAGACTAGCGGGGGGATACAATGAGCAGTTCTTC
CASSPRLAGGYNEQFF
>NA|TRBV7-2|TRBD2|TRBJ2-3
TGTGCCAGCAGCTTAAGCGGGGGGTTAGATACGCAGTATTTT
CASSLSGGLDTQYF
>NA|TRBV6-1|NA|TRBJ1-1
TGTGCCAGCAGTGAAGTTTGGGGCCTCACTGAAGCTTTCTTT
CASSEVWGLTEAFF
>few|TRBV6-5|NA|TRBJ2-5
TGTGCCAGCAGGGACAGCAAAGAGACCCAGTACTTC
CASRDSKETQYF
>once|TRBV7-3|TRBD1|TRBJ1-1
TGTGCCAGCAGCTTAACACCGCCAGGGACAGGGGCTGAAGCTTTCTTT
CASSLTPPGTGAEAFF
>NA|TRBV11-2|NA|TRBJ2-3
TGTGCCAGCACCCCAGCGGGTGGGGCAGATACGCAGTATTTT
CASTPAGGADTQYF
>NA|TRBV5-1|TRBD2|TRBJ2-2
TGCGCCAGCAGCTTAATTAGCGGGGGCAACACCGGGGAGCTGTTTTTT
CASSLISGGNTGELFF
>once|TRBV5-1|NA|TRBJ1-1
TGCGCCAGCAGCCTACAGGACAGTTACACTGAAGCTTTCTTT
CASSLQDSYTEAFF
>few|TRBV6-6|NA|TRBJ1-1
TGTGCCAGTACTACAGGGCCTGAAGAAGCTTTCTTT
CASTTGPEEAFF